Below are 24 T cell receptor beta chains sequenced from a single sample in a study of human T cells and chemical hapten exposure. The time point is: patch test 3, about 24 weeks after DPC sensitization. Treatment denoted: therapeutic diphenylcyclopropenone sensitization with weekly scalp DPC. From whole blood left unfractionated, total RNA was extracted. TCRdb re-analysed the RACE reads in MiXCR, keeping a single row per CDR3 protein. The table has fewer than 40,000 distinct CDR3 sequences, over 9.5% seen once. Source: whole blood, taken in connection with sensitization to the hapten diphenylcyclopropenone (DPC). These TCRs come from a middle-aged woman with alopecia areata. Some clones in this sample may be carry-over from other donors' samples.

The V call is TRBV29-1, the J call TRBJ2-3, with D perhaps TRBD1 or TRBD2 (5 bases each). Germline V gene sequence: CDR1 SQVTM, CDR2 ANQGSEA. CDR3 size: 14 residues. Trimming left V 3 bases short and J 1 base short, with 11 bases between. CDR3 DNA sequence: TGCAGCGTTGACGAGGGGCTGGGCACAGATACGCAGTATTTT. Translated: CSVDEGLGTDTQYF.

The J gene is TRBJ2-2, the V gene TRBV28; the D is unclear. Germline values: CDR1 MDHEN, CDR2 SYDVKM. This CDR3 has 12 amino acids. V was trimmed by 3 bases and J by 4 bases, leaving 3 bases between them. CDR3 loop: CASSLSTGELFF. For the CDR3, the DNA is TGTGCCAGCAGTTTGAGCACCGGGGAGCTGTTTTTT.

This clonotype was detected many times. V is TRBV10-1 and J is TRBJ2-3; 8 bases agree with TRBD2. V shed 0 bases, J shed 10 bases, and the junction held 15 bases outside the gene matches. CDR3 length equals 17 residues. Germline V CDR1 and CDR2: WNHNN, SYGVQD (reference sequence). The CDR3 DNA is TGCGCCAGCAGTGAGTCGTCCGAGACTAGCGCTCACAGTTCGCAGTATTTT. Translated, it gives CASSESSETSAHSSQYF.

In its sample, this clonotype was seen many times. The rearrangement joins TRBV5-1 to TRBJ2-6; D is uncertain. The germline V gene has CDR1 SGHRS and CDR2 YFSETQ. The CDR3 contains 14 residues. Trimming took 5 bases from V and 0 from J, leaving 6 bases between them. DNA of the CDR3: TGCGCCAGCAGATGGGCCTCTGGGGCCAACGTCCTGACTTTC. This codes for CASRWASGANVLTF. Complete variable domain (other parts from reference TRBV5-1 and TRBJ2-6): KAGVTQTPRYLIKTRGQQVTLSCSPISGHRSVSWYQQTPGQGLQFLFEYFSETQRNKGNFPGRFSGRQFSNSRSEMNVSTLELGDSALYLCASRWASGANVLTFGAGSRLTVL.

This chain joins TRBV5-1 and TRBJ2-7, with 7 positions matching TRBD1. V dropped 2 bases and J dropped 2; count of bases not matched to a gene: 4. This CDR3 is 14 amino acids long. In germline, CDR1 is SGHRS, CDR2 YFSETQ. CDR3 residues: CASSLDRATYEQYF. The CDR3 DNA sequence: TGCGCCAGCAGCTTAGACAGGGCTACCTACGAGCAGTACTTC.

The chain uses TRBV4-3 and TRBJ2-1; perhaps TRBD2 as D (5 bases). Trimming shortened V by 4 bases and J by 10 bases, and 8 bases separated the two germline ends. CDR1 and CDR2 (germline): LGHNA, YSLEER. The CDR3 length is 11 residues. The CDR3 region is CASSLGLEQFF. CDR3 coding DNA: TGCGCCAGCAGCCTTGGACTCGAGCAGTTCTTC.

This clonotype was seen repeatedly, ten times or more. The chain is built from TRBV10-2 and TRBJ2-5, with 9 nucleotides matching TRBD1. J gave up 4 bases and V 6 bases, and 6 bases lay outside the gene matches. Germline V lookup: CDR1 WSHSY, CDR2 SAAADI. The CDR3 length is 14 residues. CDR3 amino acids: CASRDRGRGETQYF. Here the CDR3 DNA reads TGCGCCAGCAGGGACAGGGGAAGGGGAGAGACCCAGTACTTC.

CDR3 sequence: CASSRTRAYNEQFF. CDR3 bases: TGTGCCAGCAGCCGTACTAGGGCCTACAATGAGCAGTTCTTC. The chain joins TRBV7-3 to TRBJ2-1; the D gene is possibly TRBD2 (5 bases). From germline, CDR1 is SGHTA and CDR2 FQGTGA. The V end was cut by 5 bases, the J end by 2 bases, with 10 bases between. The CDR3 sequence is 14 residues long.

This clonotype occurred a few times. J is TRBJ2-7 and V is TRBV27; tentatively, D is TRBD2 (6 bases). CDR3 length equals 13 residues. Per germline, CDR1 MNHEY and CDR2 SMNVEV (reference sequence). V lost 6 bases and J lost 3, with 12 bases in between. The CDR3 nucleotides are TGTGCCAGCAGGCAAGCCGGGAGCTACGAGCAGTACTTC. As protein: CASRQAGSYEQYF.

The chain links TRBV28 to TRBJ2-3, with D unresolved. CDR1 and CDR2 from the germline V gene are MDHEN and SYDVKM. Trimming left V 3 bases short and J 6 bases short, with 4 bases between. This CDR3 region has 11 residues. DNA for the CDR3: TGTGCCAGCAGTTTGATGGATACGCAGTATTTT. Its protein product is CASSLMDTQYF.

This clonotype was counted only a few times. The chain links TRBV5-1 to TRBJ2-5, with D perhaps matching TRBD1 or TRBD2 (6 bases each). The germline CDR1 and CDR2 sequences are SGHRS and YFSETQ. The V and J ends lost 4 bases and 1 base respectively, with 11 bases between them. This CDR3 spans 14 amino acids. CDR3 sequence reads: CASSLQGGQETQYF. The CDR3 DNA follows: TGCGCCAGCAGCCTACAGGGAGGCCAAGAGACCCAGTACTTC.

V gene TRBV10-3 combines with J gene TRBJ1-1, with D possibly matching TRBD1 (6 bases). Trimming removed 7 bases from V and 1 base from J, with 16 bases in between. The CDR3 has 15 amino acids. The germline CDR1 and CDR2 sequences are ENHRY and SYGVKD. The CDR3 spells CAITRHGGPNTEAFF. DNA for the CDR3: TGTGCCATCACCCGACATGGGGGCCCGAACACTGAAGCTTTCTTT.

This clonotype has a handful of counts. CDR3 in amino acids: CASSPGTSGIGDTQYF. The CDR3 region has the DNA TGTGCCAGCAGCCCCGGGACTAGCGGGATCGGAGATACGCAGTATTTT. The chain uses TRBV7-9 and TRBJ2-3, with 13 bases that match TRBD2. Germline V CDR1 and CDR2: SEHNR, FQNEAQ (reference sequence). The CDR3 runs to 16 residues. J was trimmed by 5 bases and V by 5 bases; bases with no gene match: 7.

This clonotype came up a few times. This chain uses TRBV6-1 with TRBJ2-4; TRBD2 agrees at 8 bases. The CDR3 is 14 amino acids. The V gene's germline CDR1 is MNHNS and CDR2 SASEGT. After removal of 5 bases from V and 4 bases from J, the junction contained 4 bases not matched to a gene. For the CDR3, the DNA is TGTGCCAGCAGTTCCGGGACTAGAAAAAACATTCAGTACTTC. Residues: CASSSGTRKNIQYF.

This clonotype was observed a handful of times. CDR3: CASSRGGGETQYF. CDR3 nucleotides: TGTGCCAGCAGCCGGGGGGGCGGTGAGACCCAGTACTTC. This chain links TRBV28 with TRBJ2-5, with TRBD2 identical over 8 bases. Germline lookup yields CDR1 MDHEN and CDR2 SYDVKM. V dropped 6 bases and J dropped 5; count of bases not matched to a gene: 5. This CDR3 comprises 13 residues.

The chain has TRBV4-3 and TRBJ2-2; 10 nucleotides align to TRBD1. The junction had 9 bases not matched to a gene; V was cut back by 8 bases and J by 6 bases. The CDR3 loop spans 15 amino acids. CDR1 is LGHNA, CDR2 YSLEER, per germline. The CDR3 sequence is CASSSGTGVSGELFF. The DNA for the CDR3 is TGCGCCAGCTCATCCGGGACAGGGGTCTCCGGGGAGCTGTTTTTT.

This clonotype showed up many times. CDR3 residues: CASGRPIEHPEAFF. In nucleotides, the CDR3 is TGTGCCAGCGGTCGTCCGATAGAACACCCTGAAGCTTTCTTT. V and J are TRBV28 and TRBJ1-1, with no clear D. Germline CDR1 and CDR2: MDHEN and SYDVKM. The CDR3 is 14 amino acids. Trimming pared 8 bases from V and 6 bases from J, leaving 19 bases between.

In its sample, this clonotype was seen many times. This chain links TRBV28 with TRBJ1-4, with unresolved D. CDR3 size: 14 residues. The V end was cut by 6 bases, the J end by 4 bases, with 12 bases between. Germline assignment: CDR1 MDHEN and CDR2 SYDVKM. The CDR3 bases are TGTGCCAGCAGCTTCAAAACCTATAATGAAAAACTGTTTTTT. Translated, it gives CASSFKTYNEKLFF.

This clonotype occurred many times. This chain links TRBV18 with TRBJ1-1, with 10 nucleotides matching TRBD1. The germline V gene encodes CDR1 KGHSH and CDR2 LQKENI. Trimming at V came to 4 bases and at J to 8 bases, leaving 10 bases not matched to a gene. This CDR3 is 15 amino acids long. The CDR3 is CASSRRTGGSGEAFF. CDR3 in DNA: TGTGCCAGCTCACGACGGACAGGGGGTTCGGGCGAAGCTTTCTTT.

This clonotype was detected many times. This chain connects TRBV11-2 to TRBJ2-1; TRBD2 matches 16 bases. Germline CDR1 reads SGHAT; CDR2 reads FQNNGV. This CDR3 has 18 residues. Trimming took 4 bases from V and 4 from J; bases not matched to a gene: 7. This CDR3 reads CASSSPGTSGREYNEQFF. For the CDR3, the DNA is TGTGCCAGCAGCTCCCCAGGGACTAGCGGGAGGGAATACAATGAGCAGTTCTTC.

This clonotype was seen ten or more times. This chain links TRBV29-1 with TRBJ2-6; no clear D. Germline V CDR1 and CDR2: SQVTM, ANQGSEA. V was cut by 5 bases and J by 0 bases, with 8 bases left in between. CDR3 length equals 14 residues. The CDR3 spells CSVRLGSGANVLTF. The CDR3 nucleotides read TGCAGCGTTCGGTTAGGCTCTGGGGCCAACGTCCTGACTTTC.

In its sample, this clonotype was seen many times. V and J are TRBV19 and TRBJ2-1; tentatively, D is TRBD1 (7 bases). The CDR3 extends over 15 amino acids. The germline gives CDR1 LNHDA, CDR2 SQIVND (reference sequence). V lost 3 bases, J lost 6 bases, and 15 bases lay in between. The CDR3 here is CASSIFRQGGNEQFF. In nucleotides, the CDR3 is TGTGCCAGTAGTATTTTTCGACAGGGAGGCAATGAGCAGTTCTTC.

The genes are TRBV7-9 and TRBJ2-5; D unresolved. V lost 0 bases and J lost 4, with 15 bases in between. The CDR3 consists of 16 residues. Germline V gene lookup returns CDR1 SEHNR and CDR2 FQNEAQ (reference sequence). The CDR3 is CASSLAQIAPRETQYF. The CDR3 region has the DNA TGTGCCAGCAGCTTAGCGCAAATAGCACCCAGAGAGACCCAGTACTTC.

There are a few counts of this clonotype. This sequence joins TRBV28 and TRBJ2-1; 7 nucleotides line up with TRBD2. The trim removed 5 bases at V and 8 bases at J, leaving 9 bases unmatched. This CDR3 is built from 14 residues. CDR1 is MDHEN and CDR2 is SYDVKM in the germline V gene. For the CDR3, the DNA is TGTGCCAGCAGTCCCGCGGGAGTATTCTATGAGCAGTTCTTC. Protein sequence: CASSPAGVFYEQFF.